This T cell receptor (beta chain) was identified in a study of blood T cell repertoires in COVID-19. For the study at large: PBMCs, B-cell-depleted T cells, or T cells provided the cDNA or gDNA that made up the material.

Sequenced by immunoSEQ multiplex PCR; TCRdb stores in-frame clones only, minus some. Counted here are fewer than 200,000 clones, approximately 91% occurring once; the ten biggest clones make up 4.5% to 5%. V was cut by 3 bases and J by 2 bases, with 12 bases left in between. The CDR3 has 14 residues. Germline V gene lookup returns CDR1 SGDLS and CDR2 YYNGEE. The rearrangement joins TRBV9 to TRBJ2-7; D gene uncertain. The sample was peripheral blood. The clonotype was recovered from a man between 18 and 29 years old with COVID-19, enrolled during active disease. CDR3 nucleotide sequence: TGTGCCAGCAGCGAGCAGGCTGTTGCCTACGAGCAGTACTTC. This translates into CASSEQAVAYEQYF.